This is a list of T cell receptor beta chains from one sample in a study of early T cells in non-severe SARS-CoV-2 infection. TCRdb itself ran the 5' RACE reads through MiXCR, one entry per CDR3 protein. The sample lists just under 85,000 distinct CDR3 sequences, roughly a tenth seen once, with around 8% in the top ten. The sequenced sample was whole blood, obtained at baseline. These receptors all stem from an adult who was a healthcare worker with PCR-confirmed SARS-CoV-2 infection or an uninfected control (not recorded which). Both conserved end residues are part of each CDR3. Fields, in order: V gene, D gene, J gene, clone size, CDR3 length, CDR3 protein, CDR3 DNA. A D gene is named only where the DNA matches it firmly. A clone size is listed for some rows: how often the clone was seen (once, few, many), or a class if it is expanded.

V gene: TRBV28
D gene: -
J gene: TRBJ1-5
clone size: -
CDR3 length: 16
CDR3 protein: CASSLVTGQSNQPQHF
CDR3 DNA: TGTGCCAGCAGTTTAGTTACGGGGCAGAGCAATCAGCCCCAGCATTTT

V gene: TRBV6-2/TRBV6-3
D gene: TRBD1
J gene: TRBJ2-7
clone size: -
CDR3 length: 15
CDR3 protein: CASSKPGQGLYEQYF
CDR3 DNA: TGTGCCAGCAGTAAGCCGGGACAGGGCCTCTACGAGCAGTACTTC

V gene: TRBV2
D gene: TRBD1
J gene: TRBJ1-5
clone size: few
CDR3 length: 13
CDR3 protein: CASTDRGDQPQHF
CDR3 DNA: TGTGCCAGCACGGACAGGGGAGATCAGCCCCAGCATTTT

V gene: TRBV7-9
D gene: TRBD2
J gene: TRBJ2-3
clone size: -
CDR3 length: 18
CDR3 protein: CASSLGLAGASSTDTQYF
CDR3 DNA: TGTGCCAGCAGCTTAGGTCTAGCGGGGGCCTCGAGCACAGATACGCAGTATTTT

V gene: TRBV12-3/TRBV12-4
D gene: -
J gene: TRBJ1-3
clone size: few
CDR3 length: 13
CDR3 protein: CASSRGQGNTIYF
CDR3 DNA: TGTGCCAGCAGCCGCGGACAGGGAAACACCATATATTTT

V gene: TRBV2
D gene: -
J gene: TRBJ2-1
clone size: -
CDR3 length: 12
CDR3 protein: CASSLDSNEQFF
CDR3 DNA: TGTGCCAGCAGTCTAGACAGCAATGAGCAGTTCTTC

V gene: TRBV6-1
D gene: TRBD2
J gene: TRBJ2-1
clone size: -
CDR3 length: 15
CDR3 protein: CASSAVRGGPSEQFF
CDR3 DNA: TGTGCCAGCAGTGCCGTGAGGGGAGGGCCGAGTGAGCAGTTCTTC

V gene: TRBV25-1
D gene: -
J gene: TRBJ1-1
clone size: -
CDR3 length: 12
CDR3 protein: CASSEWGTEAFF
CDR3 DNA: TGTGCCAGCAGTGAATGGGGAACTGAAGCTTTCTTT

V gene: TRBV3-1
D gene: TRBD2
J gene: TRBJ2-5
clone size: few
CDR3 length: 14
CDR3 protein: CASSQGTSWKTQYF
CDR3 DNA: TGTGCCAGCAGCCAAGGGACTAGTTGGAAGACCCAGTACTTC

V gene: TRBV9
D gene: -
J gene: TRBJ2-4
clone size: many
CDR3 length: 14
CDR3 protein: CASSVAGQGNIQYF
CDR3 DNA: TGTGCCAGCAGCGTGGCGGGGCAGGGAAACATTCAGTACTTC

V gene: TRBV30
D gene: -
J gene: TRBJ1-1
clone size: few
CDR3 length: 14
CDR3 protein: CAWSLDTMNTEAFF
CDR3 DNA: TGTGCCTGGAGTCTCGATACAATGAACACTGAAGCTTTCTTT

V gene: TRBV10-2
D gene: TRBD2
J gene: TRBJ2-5
clone size: few
CDR3 length: 15
CDR3 protein: CASSERLATKETQYF
CDR3 DNA: TGCGCCAGCAGTGAACGACTAGCGACGAAGGAGACCCAGTACTTC

V gene: TRBV3-1
D gene: -
J gene: TRBJ2-5
clone size: many
CDR3 length: 12
CDR3 protein: CASSDRGRAQYF
CDR3 DNA: TGTGCCAGCAGCGACCGTGGAAGGGCCCAGTACTTC

V gene: TRBV7-2
D gene: TRBD1
J gene: TRBJ1-2
clone size: many
CDR3 length: 13
CDR3 protein: CASSFTGGYGYTF
CDR3 DNA: TGTGCCAGCAGCTTCACAGGGGGCTATGGCTACACCTTC

V gene: TRBV3-1
D gene: -
J gene: TRBJ2-3
clone size: -
CDR3 length: 19
CDR3 protein: CASSQFSASTGSITDTQYF
CDR3 DNA: TGTGCCAGCAGCCAATTTTCTGCCTCAACAGGTTCAATCACAGATACGCAGTATTTT

V gene: TRBV18
D gene: -
J gene: TRBJ2-1
clone size: few
CDR3 length: 16
CDR3 protein: CASSPEVGRPYNEQFF
CDR3 DNA: TGTGCCAGCTCGCCTGAGGTCGGCAGACCCTACAATGAGCAGTTCTTC

V gene: TRBV7-2
D gene: -
J gene: TRBJ1-1
clone size: few
CDR3 length: 15
CDR3 protein: CASSPRQIMNTEAFF
CDR3 DNA: TGTGCCAGCAGCCCGAGACAGATTATGAACACTGAAGCTTTCTTT

V gene: TRBV7-2
D gene: -
J gene: TRBJ1-5
clone size: many
CDR3 length: 15
CDR3 protein: CASSSVANSNQPQHF
CDR3 DNA: TGTGCCAGCAGCTCGGTAGCTAATAGCAATCAGCCCCAGCATTTT

V gene: TRBV5-5
D gene: -
J gene: TRBJ2-7
clone size: few
CDR3 length: 15
CDR3 protein: CASSLSGSESYEQYF
CDR3 DNA: TGTGCCAGCAGCTTATCCGGGAGCGAGAGCTACGAGCAGTACTTC

V gene: TRBV28
D gene: -
J gene: TRBJ2-7
clone size: once
CDR3 length: 13
CDR3 protein: CASQGPPLLEQYF
CDR3 DNA: TGTGCCAGCCAGGGACCCCCTCTATTGGAGCAGTACTTC

V gene: TRBV27
D gene: -
J gene: TRBJ2-3
clone size: few
CDR3 length: 14
CDR3 protein: CASSIGPWTDTQYF
CDR3 DNA: TGTGCCAGCAGTATCGGGCCCTGGACAGATACGCAGTATTTT

V gene: TRBV7-9
D gene: -
J gene: TRBJ1-1
clone size: -
CDR3 length: 15
CDR3 protein: CASSLGGAIAVEAFF
CDR3 DNA: TGTGCCAGCAGCTTAGGTGGGGCAATTGCTGTGGAAGCTTTCTTT

V gene: TRBV5-4
D gene: TRBD1
J gene: TRBJ2-7
clone size: -
CDR3 length: 14
CDR3 protein: CASSFRTGVNEQYF
CDR3 DNA: TGTGCCAGCAGCTTTAGGACAGGGGTTAACGAGCAGTACTTC

V gene: TRBV10-3
D gene: TRBD2
J gene: TRBJ2-7
clone size: many
CDR3 length: 19
CDR3 protein: CAISEGLAGGLSSSYEQYF
CDR3 DNA: TGTGCCATCAGTGAAGGACTAGCGGGGGGACTAAGCAGCTCCTACGAGCAGTACTTC

V gene: TRBV7-6
D gene: TRBD1
J gene: TRBJ1-3
clone size: many
CDR3 length: 17
CDR3 protein: CASSTPGGTGTGNTIYF
CDR3 DNA: TGTGCCAGCAGCACCCCCGGGGGGACAGGGACTGGAAACACCATATATTTT

V gene: TRBV20-1
D gene: TRBD1
J gene: TRBJ1-1
clone size: -
CDR3 length: 13
CDR3 protein: CSGAGQMNTEAFF
CDR3 DNA: TGCAGTGGGGCGGGACAGATGAACACTGAAGCTTTCTTT

V gene: TRBV6-6
D gene: TRBD1
J gene: TRBJ2-2
clone size: -
CDR3 length: 17
CDR3 protein: CASSSRVTGSDTGELFF
CDR3 DNA: TGTGCCAGCAGTTCACGCGTGACAGGGTCGGACACCGGGGAGCTGTTTTTT